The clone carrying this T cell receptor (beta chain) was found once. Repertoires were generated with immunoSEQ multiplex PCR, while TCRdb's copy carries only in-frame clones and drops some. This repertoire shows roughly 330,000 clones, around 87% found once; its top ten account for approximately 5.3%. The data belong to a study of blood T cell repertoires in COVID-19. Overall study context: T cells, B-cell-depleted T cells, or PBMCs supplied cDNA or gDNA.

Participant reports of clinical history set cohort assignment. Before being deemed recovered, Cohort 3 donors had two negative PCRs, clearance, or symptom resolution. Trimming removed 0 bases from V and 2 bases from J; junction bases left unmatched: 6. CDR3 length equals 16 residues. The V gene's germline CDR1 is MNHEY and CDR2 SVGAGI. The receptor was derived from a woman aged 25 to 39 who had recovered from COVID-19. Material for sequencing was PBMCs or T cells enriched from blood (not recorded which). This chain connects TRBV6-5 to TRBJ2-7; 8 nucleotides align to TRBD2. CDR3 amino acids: CASSYSGGGFPYEQYF. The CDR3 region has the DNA TGTGCCAGCAGTTACTCGGGCGGGGGGTTTCCCTACGAGCAGTACTTC.